A selection of T cell receptor beta chains follows, all from one sample in a study of CD8+ T cells in alopecia areata. Libraries were prepared by immunoSEQ multiplex PCR; TCRdb keeps only in-frame clonotypes and omits some of them. The sample holds more than 130,000 clones; 80% to 90% are singletons and the top ten take roughly 25%. The specimen was CD8+ T cells sorted from blood, collected at week 4, from a patient treated with tofacitinib. The receptors shown here come from a human donor with alopecia areata. CDR3s include the opening cysteine and the closing phenylalanine or tryptophan. The D gene is left open where the match is weak. Size tells how often a clone was seen (once, few, many) or the class of an expanded clone, and some rows leave it out.

>-|-|TRBV6-5|TRBJ1-2
TGTGCCAGCAGTTACTCGACAGCTAACTATGGCTACACCTTC
CASSYSTANYGYTF
>TRBD2|-|TRBV29-1|TRBJ2-5
TGCAGCGTTGTAGCGGGGGGGCGAGAGACCCAGTACTTC
CSVVAGGRETQYF
>-|-|TRBV27|TRBJ1-1
TGTGCCAGCAGTTTATCCCAGGACTGGACAGTTGAAGCTTTCTTT
CASSLSQDWTVEAFF
>-|-|TRBV7-2|TRBJ2-3
TGTGCCAGCAGCGGAAGAGGCTATGCAGAAACTTGGGCAGATACGCAGTATTTT
CASSGRGYAETWADTQYF
>-|-|TRBV7-9|TRBJ2-3
TGTGCCAGCAGCGCGACAGTGAAACAGGGAGATACGCAGTATTTT
CASSATVKQGDTQYF
>-|-|TRBV9|TRBJ2-7
TGTGCCAGCAGCGCAAGCGGGCTTAGCTCCTACGAGCAGTACTTC
CASSASGLSSYEQYF
>-|-|TRBV27|TRBJ2-7
TGTGCCAGCAGTCCCCGAGGGCTAGCAGCCTACGAGCAGTACTTC
CASSPRGLAAYEQYF
>-|-|TRBV7-9|TRBJ2-3
TGTGCCAGCAGCTCGGAGACAGATACGCAGTATTTT
CASSSETDTQYF
>-|-|TRBV13|TRBJ2-5
TGTGCCAGCACCCGAGGGGAGACCCAGTACTTC
CASTRGETQYF
>-|few|TRBV10-3|TRBJ2-7
TGTGCCATCAGTGCCGGACAATCCTACGAGCAGTACTTC
CAISAGQSYEQYF
>-|-|TRBV4-1|TRBJ2-5
TGCGCCAGCAGCCGTACTAGCACAGAGACCCAGTACTTC
CASSRTSTETQYF
>-|-|TRBV19|TRBJ1-6
TGTGCCAGTAGTAGCGGCGCCAGGTTCCACTTT
CASSSGARFHF
>TRBD1|-|TRBV7-8|TRBJ2-7
TGTGCCAGCAGCTTCGGCAGGGGGCGATACGAGCAGTACTTC
CASSFGRGRYEQYF
>-|-|TRBV5-1|TRBJ2-7
TGCGCCAGCAGCCCCGGGACAAATACCTACGAGCAGTACTTC
CASSPGTNTYEQYF
>-|-|TRBV2|TRBJ2-7
TGTGCCAGCAGTGAAAGCACAGGGAGCTCCTACGAGCAGTACTTC
CASSESTGSSYEQYF
>TRBD1|-|TRBV27|TRBJ2-1
TGTGCCAGCAAGCGGACAGGGGTAAATGAGCAGTTCTTC
CASKRTGVNEQFF
>-|-|TRBV6-5|TRBJ1-1
TGTGCCAGCAGTTACGGTGTTGGGAACACTGAAGCTTTCTTT
CASSYGVGNTEAFF
>-|-|TRBV29-1|TRBJ2-1
TGCAGCGTCAGGGGCAGGGGTGGGGAGCAGTTCTTC
CSVRGRGGEQFF
>TRBD1|-|TRBV27|TRBJ1-2
TGTGCCAGCAGTTTAGTAGGGGACAGGGACTATGGCTACACCTTC
CASSLVGDRDYGYTF
>TRBD2|-|TRBV4-3|TRBJ2-1
TGCGCCAGCAGCCAAGAAGCGGGGGGCCTGTATGAGCAGTTCTTC
CASSQEAGGLYEQFF
>TRBD2|-|TRBV15|TRBJ2-5
TGTGCCACCGGCGGGGGGGATCAAGAGACCCAGTACTTC
CATGGGDQETQYF
>TRBD2|-|TRBV4-2|TRBJ2-7
TGTGCCAGCAGCCGAGAGACTAGCGGGGCTGCCTACGAGCAGTACTTC
CASSRETSGAAYEQYF
>-|few|TRBV7-2|TRBJ2-7
TGTGCCAGCAGCTATGACCCGAGAGAGCAGTACTTC
CASSYDPREQYF
>-|-|TRBV19|TRBJ2-3
TGTGCCAGTGGAATCGGGGATACGCAGTATTTT
CASGIGDTQYF
>TRBD2|few|TRBV29-1|TRBJ2-5
TGCAGCGTTGAACGAAGGGCGGGGGGTACCCAAGAGACCCAGTACTTC
CSVERRAGGTQETQYF
>TRBD1|-|TRBV6-5|TRBJ2-7
TGTGCCAGCAGTTTCCGACAGGGTTACTCCTACGAGCAGTACTTC
CASSFRQGYSYEQYF
>-|-|TRBV7-9|TRBJ2-5
TGTGCCAGCAGCTTATCAGGCAGGGTCGAGGGGGAGACCCAGTACTTC
CASSLSGRVEGETQYF
>TRBD2|-|TRBV6-5|TRBJ2-1
TGTGCCAGCAGTTACCAGGCTAGCGGGTACAATGAGCAGTTCTTC
CASSYQASGYNEQFF
>TRBD2|once|TRBV2|TRBJ2-5
TGTGCCAGCCTTCGCGAGATGACTAGCGGGGACCAAGAGACCCAGTACTTC
CASLREMTSGDQETQYF
>TRBD1|-|TRBV23-1|TRBJ1-5
TGCGCCAGCAGTCAATTGTGGGACAGGGGCAATCAGCCCCAGCATTTT
CASSQLWDRGNQPQHF
>TRBD1|once|TRBV6-6|TRBJ2-2
TGTGCCAGCAGTTACACCCCGGGACAGGGGGCCGGGGAGCTGTTTTTT
CASSYTPGQGAGELFF